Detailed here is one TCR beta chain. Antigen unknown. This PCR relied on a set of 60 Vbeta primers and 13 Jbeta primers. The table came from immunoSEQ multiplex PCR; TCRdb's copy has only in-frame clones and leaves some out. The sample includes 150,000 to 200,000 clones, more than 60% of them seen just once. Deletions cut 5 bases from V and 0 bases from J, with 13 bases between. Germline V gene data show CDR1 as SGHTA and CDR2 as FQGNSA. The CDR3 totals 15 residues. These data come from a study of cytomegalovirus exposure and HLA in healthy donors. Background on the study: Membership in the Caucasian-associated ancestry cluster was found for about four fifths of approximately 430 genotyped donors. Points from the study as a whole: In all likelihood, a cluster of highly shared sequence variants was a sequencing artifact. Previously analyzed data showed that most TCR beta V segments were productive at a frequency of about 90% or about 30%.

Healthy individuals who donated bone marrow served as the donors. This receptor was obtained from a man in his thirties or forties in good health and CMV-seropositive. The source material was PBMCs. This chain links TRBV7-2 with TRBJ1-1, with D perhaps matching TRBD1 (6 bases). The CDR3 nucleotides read TGTGCCAGCAGCCCGACAGGCCTCTTGAACACTGAAGCTTTCTTT. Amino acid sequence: CASSPTGLLNTEAFF.